The entry below gives a single T cell receptor (beta chain) sequence along with its context. Original analysis: Nucleated cell counts were estimated from reference gene primer amplification. Assay used: immunoSEQ multiplex PCR; TCRdb lists only in-frame clones, some missing. The DNA was the basis for D and trimming; V, J and clone size are from that table. The sample consists of about 260,000 clones, over 80% of them appearing once. The CDR3 is 14 amino acids. The germline V gene has CDR1 SNHLY and CDR2 FYNNEI. Trimming cost V 6 bases and J 5 bases; bases outside gene matches: 6. The sample originates from a study of blood T cell repertoires in COVID-19. Study-wide background: PBMCs, B-cell-depleted T cells, or T cells provided the cDNA or gDNA that made up the material.

This TCR was recovered from a woman aged 35 to 49 with acute or convalescent COVID-19. Sequenced input: peripheral blood. The rearrangement uses TRBV2 and TRBJ1-4; 7 bases agree with TRBD1. CDR3 DNA sequence: TGTGCCAGCAGACCGGGACAGCTAAATGAAAAACTGTTTTTT. This sequence encodes CASRPGQLNEKLFF. The complete variable domain, with remaining parts taken from reference TRBV2 and TRBJ1-4, reads EPEVTQTPSHQVTQMGQEVILRCVPISNHLYFYWYRQILGQKVEFLVSFYNNEISEKSEIFDDQFSVERPDGSNFTLKIRSTKLEDSAMYFCASRPGQLNEKLFFGSGTQLSVL.